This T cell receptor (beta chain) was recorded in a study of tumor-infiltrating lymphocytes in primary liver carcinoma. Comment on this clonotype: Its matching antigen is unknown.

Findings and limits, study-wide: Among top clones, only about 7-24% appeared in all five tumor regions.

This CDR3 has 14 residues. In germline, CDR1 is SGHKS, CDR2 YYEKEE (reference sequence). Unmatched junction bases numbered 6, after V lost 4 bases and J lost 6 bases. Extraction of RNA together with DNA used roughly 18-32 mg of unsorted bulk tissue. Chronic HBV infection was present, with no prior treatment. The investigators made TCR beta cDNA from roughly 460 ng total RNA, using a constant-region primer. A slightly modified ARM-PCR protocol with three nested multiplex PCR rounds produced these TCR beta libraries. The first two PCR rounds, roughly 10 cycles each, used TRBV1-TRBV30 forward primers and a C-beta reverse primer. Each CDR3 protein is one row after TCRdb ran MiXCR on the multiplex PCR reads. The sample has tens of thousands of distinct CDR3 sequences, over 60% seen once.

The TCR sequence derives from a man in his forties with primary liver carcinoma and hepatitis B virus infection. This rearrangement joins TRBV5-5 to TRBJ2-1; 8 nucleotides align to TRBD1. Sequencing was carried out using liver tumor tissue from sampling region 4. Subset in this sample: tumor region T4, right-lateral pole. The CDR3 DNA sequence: TGTGCCAGCAGCCCTGGACAGGGAGGCAATGAGCAGTTCTTC. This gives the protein CASSPGQGGNEQFF.